These 5 T cell receptor beta chains originate from one sample sequenced in a study of beta chain features in type 1 diabetes. No antigen has been assigned to these receptors. Study results and caveats: Within each of all four CD4+ subsets, Type 1 diabetes patients had TCRB CDR3s that were moderately but significantly shorter.

Expressed TCRB transcripts were sequenced because the isolated RNA had all been reverse transcribed beforehand. The protocol was immunoSEQ multiplex PCR, while the TCRdb copy is restricted to in-frame clones and leaves out a portion. The sample has 300,000 to 400,000 clones, over 9% seen once. Sequencing used central memory CD4+ T cells from blood. The receptors shown here come from a young man with type 1 diabetes.

The chain is built from TRBV11-2 and TRBJ2-5; D is uncertain. CDR3 length: 13 amino acids. V was cut by 8 bases and J by 2 bases, with 12 bases left in between. Germline V gives CDR1 SGHAT, CDR2 FQNNGV. The CDR3 sequence: CASGWQAQETQYF. The CDR3 DNA reads TGTGCCAGCGGTTGGCAGGCTCAAGAGACCCAGTACTTC.

J is TRBJ1-6 and V is TRBV2, with 9 bases that match TRBD1. V lost 6 bases to trimming and J lost 10 bases; unmatched junction nucleotides: 7. The CDR3 spans 14 residues. Looked up from germline, CDR1 is SNHLY and CDR2 is FYNNEI. The CDR3 is CASSTDRGRSPLHF. The CDR3 coding sequence is TGTGCCAGCAGCACGGACAGGGGAAGATCACCCCTCCACTTT.

The rearrangement uses TRBV7-8 and TRBJ2-7; D remains unclear. CDR3 length: 11 residues. The germline V gene encodes CDR1 SGHVS and CDR2 FQNEAQ. Trimming took off 3 bases at V and 5 bases at J, with 5 bases between the two ends. This CDR3 is CASSFTDEQYF. The CDR3 region has the DNA TGTGCCAGCAGCTTCACAGACGAGCAGTACTTC.

There are a few counts of this clone. This chain connects TRBV5-1 to TRBJ2-5; tentative D call: TRBD2 (6 bases). V shed 0 bases and J shed 3 bases, with 12 bases lying between them. This CDR3 region has 15 residues. The germline V gene has CDR1 SGHRS and CDR2 YFSETQ. As DNA, the CDR3 is TGCGCCAGCAGCTTGGTAGGGACGGGGGAAGAGACCCAGTACTTC. Encoded protein: CASSLVGTGEETQYF.

This clone was seen only a few times. The J gene is TRBJ2-3, the V gene TRBV19; D may be TRBD1 (5 bases). In germline, CDR1 is LNHDA, CDR2 SQIVND (reference sequence). Trimming pared 8 bases from V and 1 base from J, leaving 16 bases between. CDR3 length equals 15 residues. Here the CDR3 reads CASGRLGQGTDTQYF. The CDR3, as DNA: TGTGCCAGTGGCAGGTTGGGGCAGGGCACAGATACGCAGTATTTT. Full variable domain (missing parts from reference TRBV19 and TRBJ2-3): DGGITQSPKYLFRKEGQNVTLSCEQNLNHDAMYWYRQDPGQGLRLIYYSQIVNDFQKGDIAEGYSVSREKKESFPLTVTSAQKNPTAFYLCASGRLGQGTDTQYFGPGTRLTVL.